This TCR beta chain is from a study of human T cells and chemical hapten exposure. Study details: TCR yield per sample varied, mainly due to pooled library volumes.

Study outcomes and limitations: TCRs at high frequency, those above 1 in 1000, did not change with DPC sensitization.

Authors' methods: Counts of TCRs in each sample centred on a median of 95,638 and extended from about 20,000 to 690,000. In TCRdb, the 5' RACE reads were re-called with MiXCR into one record per CDR3 protein. The V and J calls come from TCRdb's annotation, not from the publication. This sample has under 150,000 distinct CDR3 sequences, with 15% to 20% found just once. Total RNA was extracted from unfractionated whole blood. This CDR3 has 14 amino acids. Trimming pared 4 bases from V and 4 bases from J, leaving 10 bases between. Looked up from germline, CDR1 is SGHDN and CDR2 is FVKESK. Points on this clonotype: The antigen is not known.

The TCR comes from a human donor in good health. The V call is TRBV14, the J call TRBJ2-2; a weak D match, TRBD1 (5 bases). The CDR3 is CASSRLTGTGELFF. The CDR3 DNA reads TGTGCCAGCAGCCGTCTCACAGGCACCGGGGAGCTGTTTTTT. Full variable domain (missing parts from reference TRBV14 and TRBJ2-2): EAGVTQFPSHSVIEKGQTVTLRCDPISGHDNLYWYRRVMGKEIKFLLHFVKESKQDESGMPNNRFLAERTGGTYSTLKVQPAELEDSGVYFCASSRLTGTGELFFGEGSRLTVL.